One sample yielded the 14 T cell receptor beta chains listed below, sequenced in a study of T cell repertoires in cytomegalovirus infection. Each CDR3 protein is one row after TCRdb ran MiXCR on the reads. This sample has around 530,000 distinct CDR3 sequences; more than 15% occur once, and the top ten carry 20% to 30%. The sequenced sample consisted of CD8+ T cells from PBMCs. All receptors come from a human donor in good health (CMV status not recorded). Some clones in this sample may be carry-over from other donors' samples.

As concerns this clonotype: A read error may be the cause here, since a much bigger clone is one base away. The rearrangement uses TRBV12-3 or TRBV12-4 and TRBJ2-7; D gene uncertain. Trimming cost V 6 bases and J 1 base, with 16 bases left between them. The CDR3 covers 15 residues. This CDR3 is CASSGWGSPSYEQYF. The CDR3 coding sequence is TGTGCCAGCAGCGGGTGGGGTAGCCCATCCTACGAGCAGTACTTC.

This clonotype was seen just once. A clone one base away is much larger, so this may be a read error. The chain links TRBV7-9 to TRBJ1-1; 7 bases match TRBD1. There are 14 residues in the CDR3. Germline values: CDR1 SEHNR, CDR2 FQNEAQ (reference sequence). J lost 12 bases, V lost 6 bases, and 16 bases had no gene match. The CDR3 DNA reads TGTGCCAGCAGACCTAAGGGGGGACAGATTAAAACTTTCTTT. The encoded protein is CASRPKGGQIKTFF.

In its sample, this clonotype was seen a few times. This chain uses TRBV19 with TRBJ2-3; D is uncertain. V was clipped by 6 bases and J by 6 bases, with 10 bases between them. The germline V gene has CDR1 LNHDA and CDR2 SQIVND (reference sequence). The CDR3 is made up of 12 amino acids. This CDR3 reads CASRGSRDTQYF. The CDR3 DNA reads TGTGCCAGTAGGGGCAGTCGGGATACGCAGTATTTT.

This clonotype was seen many times. This chain uses TRBV4-1 with TRBJ1-2; 8 bases are shared with TRBD1. CDR1 MGHRA and CDR2 YSYEKL come from the germline V gene. V gave up 2 bases and J gave up 3 bases; unmatched junction bases: 2. The CDR3 sequence is 14 residues long. The CDR3 bases are TGCGCCAGCAGCCAAACGACAGGGGACTATGGCTACACCTTC. This translates into CASSQTTGDYGYTF.

This clonotype was seen repeatedly, ten times or more. The rearrangement links TRBV7-9 to TRBJ2-7; no reliable D call. Germline CDR1 is SEHNR and CDR2 is FQNEAQ (reference sequence). CDR3 length equals 14 residues. The germline V and J ends were trimmed by 4 bases and 4 bases, with 14 bases remaining between them. The CDR3 DNA follows: TGTGCCAGCAGCTCCATAGGCACTGGTTACGAGCAGTACTTC. It encodes CASSSIGTGYEQYF.

This chain uses TRBV29-1 with TRBJ1-1; D uncertain. Per germline, CDR1 SQVTM and CDR2 ANQGSEA. Trimming left V 4 bases short and J 2 bases short, with 11 bases between. CDR3 size: 13 residues. DNA of the CDR3: TGCAGCGTTGCGCTGGCAGACAACACTGAAGCTTTCTTT. Translated, it gives CSVALADNTEAFF.

This clonotype was seen a handful of times. The CDR3 coding sequence is TGTGCCAGCAGCACTCAACAGGGGCTAAACACTGAAGCTTTCTTT. This gives the protein CASSTQQGLNTEAFF. V gene TRBV5-4 combines with J gene TRBJ1-1; 7 bases line up with TRBD1. CDR1 is SGHNT, CDR2 YYREEE, per germline (reference sequence). Unmatched junction bases numbered 8, after V lost 4 bases and J lost 2 bases. This CDR3 comprises 15 residues.

This clonotype turned up a few times. The chain employs TRBV20-1 and TRBJ2-7; D may be TRBD1 (5 bases). CDR1 is DFQATT and CDR2 is SNEGSKA in the germline V gene (reference sequence). This CDR3 has 13 residues. Trimming took 3 bases from V and 0 from J, leaving 9 bases between them. The CDR3 is CSARTASSYEQYF. CDR3 DNA: TGCAGTGCTAGGACAGCGAGCTCCTACGAGCAGTACTTC.

The genes are TRBV28 and TRBJ1-4; D is unresolved. This CDR3 is built from 14 residues. Germline V lookup: CDR1 MDHEN, CDR2 SYDVKM. V lost 5 bases and J lost 3, with 10 bases in between. The CDR3 DNA is TGTGCCAGCAGTCCAGAGAACTCTAATGAAAAACTGTTTTTT. It yields the protein CASSPENSNEKLFF.

This clonotype occurred many times. One junction end does not reproduce the germline sequence, and a read error may be involved. The CDR3 region is CASSLTGPSSEQYF. The CDR3, as DNA: TGTGCCAGCAGCCTCACAGGGCCGTCCTCCGAGCAGTACTTC. The chain carries TRBV7-3 and TRBJ2-7; tentatively, D is TRBD1 (6 bases). Germline V gene lookup returns CDR1 SGHTA and CDR2 FQGTGA. The CDR3 is 14 amino acids.

Written as DNA, the CDR3 is TGTGCCAGCAGTTACTCGGGGGACGTACACTCCTACGAGCAGTACTTC. This codes for CASSYSGDVHSYEQYF. The chain couples TRBV6-5 to TRBJ2-7; D could derive from TRBD1 or TRBD2 (5 bases each). V lost 0 bases and J 0 bases, leaving 12 bases between the germline ends. CDR3 size: 16 residues. The V gene's germline CDR1 is MNHEY and CDR2 SVGAGI.

This clonotype was detected a few times. The chain uses TRBV10-2 and TRBJ1-2, with 8 bases identical to TRBD1. The CDR3 consists of 13 residues. CDR1 and CDR2 from the germline V gene are WSHSY and SAAADI. Trimming removed 5 bases from V and 6 bases from J; junction bases left unmatched: 5. The CDR3: CASSWTGTDGYTF. The CDR3 DNA follows: TGCGCCAGCAGTTGGACAGGGACGGATGGCTACACCTTC.

This clonotype was observed many times. This chain links TRBV28 with TRBJ2-1; no reliable D call. Germline CDR1 reads MDHEN; CDR2 reads SYDVKM. There are 15 residues in the CDR3. The V gene lost 6 bases and the J gene lost 8 bases, with 20 bases spanning the gap. As DNA, the CDR3 is TGTGCCAGCAGAATTGGGCAGGCTGACACGGATGAGCAGTTCTTC. Amino acids: CASRIGQADTDEQFF.

Note on this clonotype: A much more abundant neighbour one base away suggests this may be a read error. V gene TRBV11-1 combines with J gene TRBJ1-1, with TRBD1 matching over 7 bases. Losses at the gene ends were 3 bases for V and 0 bases for J; bases not matched to a gene: 7. This CDR3 spans 16 amino acids. Germline V lookup: CDR1 SGHAT, CDR2 FQDESV (reference sequence). CDR3 DNA: TGTGCCAGCAGCTTTACCGTGACAGGGATGAACACTGAAGCTTTCTTT. Its protein product is CASSFTVTGMNTEAFF.